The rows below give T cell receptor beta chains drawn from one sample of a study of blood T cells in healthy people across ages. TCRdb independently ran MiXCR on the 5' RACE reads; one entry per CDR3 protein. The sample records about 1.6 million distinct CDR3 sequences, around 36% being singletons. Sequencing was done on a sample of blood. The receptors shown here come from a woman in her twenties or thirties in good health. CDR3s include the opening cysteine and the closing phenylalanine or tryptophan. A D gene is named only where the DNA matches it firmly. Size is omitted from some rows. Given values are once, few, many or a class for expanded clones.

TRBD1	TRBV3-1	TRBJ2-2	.	TGTGCCAGCAGACCCCCAGGGGGCGGGAACACCAGGGAGCTGTTTTTT	CASRPPGGGNTRELFF
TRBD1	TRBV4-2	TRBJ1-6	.	TGTGCCAGCAGCCAACTTGACAGGGGCCCCATCCACTTT	CASSQLDRGPIHF
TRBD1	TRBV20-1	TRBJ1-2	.	TGCAGTGCCGGGACAGGGACCGCGGACTATGGCTACACCTTC	CSAGTGTADYGYTF
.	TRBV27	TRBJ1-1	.	TGTGCCAGCAGTTTTCGGTCGGGACGGTACACTGAAGCTTTCTTT	CASSFRSGRYTEAFF
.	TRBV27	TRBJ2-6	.	TGTGCCAGCGGCCTAGGGGTCGGCGGGGCCAACGTCCTGACTTTC	CASGLGVGGANVLTF
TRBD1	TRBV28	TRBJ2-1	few	TGTGCCAGCAGGATACTCACAGGGGGCGAAGGTAATGAGCAGTTCTTC	CASRILTGGEGNEQFF
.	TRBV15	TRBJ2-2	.	TGTGCCACCAGCAGGGTTCGGGAAACCGGGGAGCTGTTTTTT	CATSRVRETGELFF
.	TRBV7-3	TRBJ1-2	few	TGTGCCAGCAGCTTAACAGGGGGGAAGCATGGCTACACCTTC	CASSLTGGKHGYTF
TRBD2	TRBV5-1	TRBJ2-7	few	TGCGCCAGCACGGGGGGTGCTAGCGGGTCCTACGAGCAGTACTTC	CASTGGASGSYEQYF
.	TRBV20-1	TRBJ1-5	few	TGCAGTGCTTATGCGGGACGGCAGAATCAGCCCCAGCATTTT	CSAYAGRQNQPQHF
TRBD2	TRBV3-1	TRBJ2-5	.	TGTGCCAGCAGCCCTATCCTCGTCCGGGGGGACCCCATGGAGCAGTACTTC	CASSPILVRGDPMEQYF
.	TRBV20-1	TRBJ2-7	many	TGCAGTGCTGATCTCCGGGACACGGCCTACGAGCAGTACTTC	CSADLRDTAYEQYF
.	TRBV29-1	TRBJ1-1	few	TGCAGCGTTGAAGAACTGAACACTGAAGCTTTCTTT	CSVEELNTEAFF
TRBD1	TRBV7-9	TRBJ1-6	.	TGTGCCAGCAGCTTCGGGACAGGGGATTCACCCCTCCACTTT	CASSFGTGDSPLHF
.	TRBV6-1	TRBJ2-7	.	TGTGCCAGCAGGGACGGGACAACGCTCTCCTACGAGCAGTACTTC	CASRDGTTLSYEQYF
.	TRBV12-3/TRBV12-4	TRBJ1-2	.	TGTGCCAGCAGTTTAAGCGGCAGTATTAACTATGGCTACACCTTC	CASSLSGSINYGYTF
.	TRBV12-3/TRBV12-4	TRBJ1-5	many	TGTGCCAGCAGCGACAGGACTAGCAATCAGCCCCAGCATTTT	CASSDRTSNQPQHF
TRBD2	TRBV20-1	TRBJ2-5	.	TGCAGTGCTTGGGGGGGACTAGCGGGTCAAGAGACCCAGTACTTC	CSAWGGLAGQETQYF
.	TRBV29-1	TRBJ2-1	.	TGCAGCGTTAACCCCCGGGGGACCAGCTCCTACAATGAGCAGTTCTTC	CSVNPRGTSSYNEQFF
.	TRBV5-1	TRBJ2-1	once	TGCGCCAGCAGCTGGGACTTGGGGAGTGAGCAGGTCTTC	CASSWDLGSEQVF
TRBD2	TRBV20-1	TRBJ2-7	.	TGCAGTGCTCCCCCCCGGACTAGAGGTTTTAACGAGCAGTACTTC	CSAPPRTRGFNEQYF
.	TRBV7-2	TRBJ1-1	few	TGTGCCAGCAGCTTTAGCCCCCCAGCGGGGATGAACACTGAAGCTTTCTTT	CASSFSPPAGMNTEAFF
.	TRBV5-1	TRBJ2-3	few	TGCGCCAGCTCGGTGGGGGACGATACGCAGTATTTT	CASSVGDDTQYF
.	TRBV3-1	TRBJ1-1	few	TGTGCCAGCAGCCAACCCGACACTGAAGCTTTCTTT	CASSQPDTEAFF
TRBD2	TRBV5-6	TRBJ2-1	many	TGTGCCAGCAGCGCCCTCGCGCGGGGGGGCCGGAATGAGCAGTTCTTC	CASSALARGGRNEQFF
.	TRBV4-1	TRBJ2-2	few	TGCGCCAGCAGCCAAGATCCGGACAACAACACCGGGGAGCTGTTTTTT	CASSQDPDNNTGELFF
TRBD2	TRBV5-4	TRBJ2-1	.	TGTGCCAGCAGGCTAGCGGGCTCCTACAATGAGCAGTTCTTC	CASRLAGSYNEQFF
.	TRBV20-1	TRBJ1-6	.	TGCAGTGCTACCAGGACAGCCTCGTATAATTCACCCCTCCACTTT	CSATRTASYNSPLHF
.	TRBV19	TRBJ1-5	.	TGTGCCAGTAGTACGGAACCTAGCAATCAGCCCCAGCATTTT	CASSTEPSNQPQHF
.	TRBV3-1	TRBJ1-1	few	TGTGCCAGCAGCCAAGATGTCGGAGGCACTGAAGCTTTCTTT	CASSQDVGGTEAFF
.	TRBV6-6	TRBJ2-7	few	TGTGCCAGCAGCCCCGGCTCCCCAATCAGCTCCTACGAGCAGTACTTC	CASSPGSPISSYEQYF
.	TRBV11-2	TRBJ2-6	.	TGTGCCAGCACCCTATACGCCACCAACGTCCTGACTTTC	CASTLYATNVLTF
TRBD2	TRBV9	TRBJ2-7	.	TGTGCCAGCAGCCCCTTTGCGGGAGAGGCACCCTACGAGCAGTACTTC	CASSPFAGEAPYEQYF
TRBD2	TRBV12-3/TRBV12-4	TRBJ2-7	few	TGTGCCAGCCCTCGGGGGACCGGGAGGGCCCACGAGCAGTACTTC	CASPRGTGRAHEQYF
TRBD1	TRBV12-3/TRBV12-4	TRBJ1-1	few	TGTGCCAGCAGGACACAGGGGGCGCGGACTGAAGCTTTCTTT	CASRTQGARTEAFF
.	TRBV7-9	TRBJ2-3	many	TGTGCCAGCAGCTTGTGGCGGCATTCTGCTAGCACAGATACGCAGTATTTT	CASSLWRHSASTDTQYF
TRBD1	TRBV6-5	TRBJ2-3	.	TGTGCCGGGACAGGATCTCCAGATACGCAGTATTTT	CAGTGSPDTQYF
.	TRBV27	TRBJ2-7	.	TGTGCCAGCAGTCAAACCGGAAACTCCTACGAGCAGTACTTC	CASSQTGNSYEQYF
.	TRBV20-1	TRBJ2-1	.	TGCAGTGCTAGAGAGCTGGGCCCGAGCTCCTACAATGAGCAGTTCTTC	CSARELGPSSYNEQFF
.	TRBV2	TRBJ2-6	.	TGTGCCTGCTCAGGGGTTTCGGGGGCCAACGTCCTGACTTTC	CACSGVSGANVLTF
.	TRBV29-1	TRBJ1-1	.	TGCAGCGTTGGGGAGGCTTTCTTT	CSVGEAFF
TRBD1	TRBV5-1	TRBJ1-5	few	TGCGCCAGCAGCCAGGGGACAGGGTCGCAGCCCCAGCATTTT	CASSQGTGSQPQHF
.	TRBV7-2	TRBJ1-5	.	TGTGCCAGCAGCTTAGGGACCATCAATCAGCCCCAGCATTTT	CASSLGTINQPQHF
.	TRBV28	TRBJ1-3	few	TGTGCCAGCAGTTTCGGTTTGGAAGACACCATATATTTT	CASSFGLEDTIYF
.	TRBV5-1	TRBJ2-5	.	TGCGCCAGTAGCTTGGAAAGGGGCGCGGAGACCCAGTACTTC	CASSLERGAETQYF
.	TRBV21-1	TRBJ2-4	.	TGTGCCAGCAGCCTACCCTCACACGGAGGGGCCCTAGCCAAAAACATTCAGTACTTC	CASSLPSHGGALAKNIQYF